This T cell receptor (beta chain) was recorded in a study of CD8 T cells in Susac syndrome. RNA totalling about 0.45 to 1 ug underwent reverse transcription with random hexamers. immunoSEQ multiplex PCR amplified TCR beta CDR3 across 54 Vbeta, 13 Jbeta. TCRdb reprocessed the immunoSEQ multiplex PCR reads via MiXCR and lists one record per CDR3 protein. The repertoire includes 150,000 to 200,000 distinct CDR3 sequences, 85% to 95% of them detected once, and less than 0.2% sits in the top ten. This CDR3 comprises 15 residues. Trimming at V came to 4 bases and at J to 2 bases, leaving 4 bases not matched to a gene. Germline-derived CDR1 and CDR2 are SGDLS and YYNGEE. High-throughput TCR beta sequencing covered peripheral CD8+ and CD4+ T cells. TEMRA cells were enriched by FACS, while CD8+ and CD4+ T cells were obtained through a negative isolation that was performed magnetically. This clonotype was detected once.

The receptor's source is a human donor with multiple sclerosis. The gene calls are TRBV9 and TRBJ2-1; 9 positions agree with TRBD1. Specimen: CD8+ T cells from PBMCs. CDR3 sequence reads: CASSPGTGTYNEQFF. In DNA, the CDR3 is TGTGCCAGCAGCCCCGGGACAGGGACCTACAATGAGCAGTTCTTC.